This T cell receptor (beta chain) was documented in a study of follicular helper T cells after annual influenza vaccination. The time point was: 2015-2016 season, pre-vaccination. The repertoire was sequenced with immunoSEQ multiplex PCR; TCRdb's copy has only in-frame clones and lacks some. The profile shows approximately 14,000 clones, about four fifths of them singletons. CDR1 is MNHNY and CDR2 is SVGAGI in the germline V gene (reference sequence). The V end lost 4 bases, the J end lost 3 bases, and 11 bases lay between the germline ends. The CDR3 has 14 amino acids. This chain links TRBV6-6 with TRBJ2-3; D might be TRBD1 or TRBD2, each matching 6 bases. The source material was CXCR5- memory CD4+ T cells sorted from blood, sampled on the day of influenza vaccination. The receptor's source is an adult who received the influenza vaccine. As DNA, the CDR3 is TGTGCCAGCAGTTCTGGGGGGCGAACAGATACGCAGTATTTT. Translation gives CASSSGGRTDTQYF.